Described below is a single T cell receptor beta chain sequence and its context. Antigen unknown. Additional DNA sequences in this sample encode the identical CDR3. The PCR ran on 60 Vbeta and 13 Jbeta primers. Assay used: immunoSEQ multiplex PCR; TCRdb lists only in-frame clones, some missing. The sample includes 150,000 or so clones, around three quarters of them seen just once. This CDR3 has 13 residues. Trimming cost V 1 base and J 4 bases, with 8 bases left between them. Germline CDR1 and CDR2: SGHAT and FQNNGV. The data originate from a study of cytomegalovirus exposure and HLA in healthy donors. The wider study: T cells numbering around 190 million yielded around 120 million unique TCR beta sequences in an earlier analysis. The study's findings and limits: In an earlier analysis, most TCR beta V segments were productive about 87% or about 30% of the time. Analysis performed later showed TCR beta chains linked to HLA being more clonally expanded than equally common others.

The chain links TRBV11-2 to TRBJ2-7; the D is unclear. The sequence was collected from a man aged 35-49 years in good health and CMV-seronegative. Sequencing was carried out using PBMCs. The CDR3 sequence: CASSLGRVYEQYF. In DNA form, the CDR3 reads TGTGCCAGCAGCTTAGGCCGGGTGTACGAGCAGTACTTC.